The 28 T cell receptor beta chains below were found in one sample sequenced in a study of cytomegalovirus exposure and HLA in healthy donors. This table comes from immunoSEQ multiplex PCR, and its TCRdb copy is limited to in-frame clones, with some not included. The sample lists 95,000 to 120,000 clones; roughly 95% were seen once. Sample: PBMCs. These receptors came from a woman aged 18-29 years in good health and CMV-seronegative.

The chain joins TRBV4-2 to TRBJ2-7; D might be TRBD2 (6 bases). The CDR3 has 16 residues. Germline CDR1 is LGHNA and CDR2 is YNFKEQ. V was shortened by 1 base and J by 3 bases, with 16 bases between the two germline ends. The CDR3 DNA follows: TGTGCCAGCAGCCAAGGGGGACTTCTAGCCTTCTACGAGCAGTACTTC. It encodes CASSQGGLLAFYEQYF.

This clone was recorded only once. The rearrangement links TRBV5-1 to TRBJ1-5, with 9 bases identical to TRBD1. The ends lost 5 bases at V and 6 bases at J; junction bases unmatched: 9. The CDR3 spans 15 residues. The germline V gene has CDR1 SGHRS and CDR2 YFSETQ. CDR3 amino acids: CASRAGTGSFQPQHF. In DNA form, the CDR3 reads TGCGCCAGCAGGGCCGGGACAGGGTCGTTTCAGCCCCAGCATTTT.

The chain has TRBV18 and TRBJ1-1, with 9 bases lining up with TRBD1. The CDR3 is 16 residues long. Per germline, CDR1 KGHSH and CDR2 LQKENI. With 3 bases clipped from V and 3 bases from J, the junction kept 8 bases outside the gene matches. The CDR3 region is CASSPQQGAGDTEAFF. CDR3 bases: TGTGCCAGCTCACCCCAACAGGGGGCCGGGGACACTGAAGCTTTCTTT.

V usage is TRBV6-4 and J usage is TRBJ2-6; 7 bases match TRBD1. CDR1 is MRHNA, CDR2 SNTAGT, per germline. The CDR3 extends over 22 amino acids. V trimming: 0 bases; J trimming: 0 bases; junction bases outside the gene matches: 17. As DNA, the CDR3 is TGTGCCAGCAGTGACTCCGGACAGGTAATTTGTTTCTTAGGCTCTGGGGCCAACGTCCTGACTTTC. Encoded protein: CASSDSGQVICFLGSGANVLTF.

This rearrangement joins TRBV19 to TRBJ1-1; D is perhaps TRBD1 (5 bases). Germline CDR1 is LNHDA and CDR2 is SQIVND (reference sequence). The CDR3 contains 14 residues. V was trimmed by 6 bases and J by 0 bases, leaving 11 bases between them. The CDR3 coding sequence is TGTGCCAGTAGACCAGGGAAGTTGAACACTGAAGCTTTCTTT. Protein product: CASRPGKLNTEAFF. The variable domain in full, completed from reference TRBV19 and TRBJ1-1, reads DGGITQSPKYLFRKEGQNVTLSCEQNLNHDAMYWYRQDPGQGLRLIYYSQIVNDFQKGDIAEGYSVSREKKESFPLTVTSAQKNPTAFYLCASRPGKLNTEAFFGQGTRLTVV.

The chain carries TRBV13 and TRBJ1-6; 8 nucleotides align to TRBD1. The CDR3 loop spans 15 amino acids. Per the germline V gene, CDR1 is PRHDT and CDR2 is FYEKMQ (reference sequence). V shed 2 bases, J shed 10 bases, and the junction held 7 bases outside the gene matches. CDR3 DNA sequence: TGTGCCAGCAGCTTATTAGGACAGGGATTATCACCCCTCCACTTT. Protein: CASSLLGQGLSPLHF.

The gene calls are TRBV7-8 and TRBJ1-4; the match to TRBD1 covers 10 bases. The length of the CDR3 is 18 residues. The V gene's germline CDR1 is SGHVS and CDR2 FQNEAQ. With V trimmed by 0 bases and J by 7 bases, 11 bases remained unmatched. This chain's CDR3 is CASSLALLGQGTREKLFF. The CDR3 nucleotides are TGTGCCAGCAGCTTAGCCCTACTGGGACAGGGGACGCGTGAAAAACTGTTTTTT.

The CDR3 DNA is TGTGCCAGCAGCCCAGGTTTGAACACTGAAGCTTTCTTT. It yields the protein CASSPGLNTEAFF. The chain is built from TRBV14 and TRBJ1-1; unclear D gene. The CDR3 runs 13 residues. CDR1 and CDR2 from the germline V gene are SGHDN and FVKESK. V lost 4 bases, J lost 0 bases, and 6 bases lay in between.

This chain uses TRBV19 with TRBJ1-4; D remains unclear. The V and J ends lost 3 bases and 0 bases respectively, with 14 bases between them. CDR1 and CDR2 (germline): LNHDA, SQIVND (reference sequence). The CDR3 consists of 17 residues. The CDR3 bases are TGTGCCAGTAGTATTATCGGCGGAGTTGCAACTAATGAAAAACTGTTTTTT. It yields the protein CASSIIGGVATNEKLFF.

The rearrangement joins TRBV25-1 to TRBJ2-7; possibly TRBD2 for D (7 bases). Between the trimmed V and J ends, which lost 5 bases and 6 bases, there was a span of 14 bases. Germline CDR1 and CDR2: MGHDK and SYGVNS. The CDR3 is made up of 13 amino acids. Written as DNA, the CDR3 is TGTGCCAGCAGTATGGCGGGGGCTGCCGAGCAGTACTTC. This sequence encodes CASSMAGAAEQYF.

The rearrangement joins TRBV28 to TRBJ2-7, with TRBD1 identical over 10 bases. This CDR3 spans 13 amino acids. V lost 10 bases and J lost 7; bases outside the gene matches: 10. In germline, CDR1 is MDHEN, CDR2 SYDVKM. Here the CDR3 reads CAKPGQGLLEQYF. CDR3 nucleotides: TGTGCCAAGCCGGGACAGGGGCTTCTTGAGCAGTACTTC. The complete variable domain, with remaining parts taken from reference TRBV28 and TRBJ2-7, reads DVKVTQSSRYLVKRTGEKVFLECVQDMDHENMFWYRQDPGLGLRLIYFSYDVKMKEKGDIPEGYSVSREKKERFSLILESASTNQTSMYLCAKPGQGLLEQYFGPGTRLTVT.

A single count supports this clone. V is TRBV16 and J is TRBJ1-1; D is perhaps TRBD1 (5 bases). The CDR3 runs 16 residues. With 2 bases removed from V and 0 bases from J, the gap between germline ends came to 13 bases. Germline-derived CDR1 and CDR2 are KGHSY and FQNENV. CDR3 region: CASSQRGATMNTEAFF. The CDR3 DNA reads as TGTGCCAGCAGCCAACGCGGGGCGACTATGAACACTGAAGCTTTCTTT. Full variable domain (missing parts from reference TRBV16 and TRBJ1-1): GEEVAQTPKHLVRGEGQKAKLYCAPIKGHSYVFWYQQVLKNEFKFLISFQNENVFDETGMPKERFSAKCLPNSPCSLEIQATKLEDSAVYFCASSQRGATMNTEAFFGQGTRLTVV.

The chain uses TRBV28 and TRBJ2-7; the match to TRBD1 covers 9 bases. Trimming took 6 bases from V and 1 from J; bases not matched to a gene: 7. This CDR3 region has 15 residues. Germline V gene lookup returns CDR1 MDHEN and CDR2 SYDVKM. Here the CDR3 DNA reads TGTGCCAGCAGACCCACCGGACAGGGGTCCTACGAGCAGTACTTC. Translated: CASRPTGQGSYEQYF.

This clone occurred once. The DNA of the CDR3 is TGTGCCAGCAGCCCGAAGGGGGGGGACGGTTACAATGAGCAGTTCTTC. Translation gives CASSPKGGDGYNEQFF. The chain links TRBV7-3 to TRBJ2-1; D possibly corresponds to TRBD2 (7 bases). From germline, CDR1 is SGHTA and CDR2 FQGTGA. The CDR3 sequence is 16 residues long. V was cut by 5 bases and J by 4 bases, with 18 bases left in between. Using reference TRBV7-3 and TRBJ2-1 for the parts outside the CDR3, the full variable domain is GAGVSQTPSNKVTEKGKYVELRCDPISGHTALYWYRQSLGQGPEFLIYFQGTGAADDSGLPNDRFFAVRPEGSVSTLKIQRTERGDSAVYLCASSPKGGDGYNEQFFGPGTRLTVL.

This chain uses TRBV30 with TRBJ1-1; D is unresolved. Germline V gene sequence: CDR1 GTSNPN, CDR2 SVGIG (reference sequence). The V end was cut by 4 bases, the J end by 1 base, with 22 bases between. The CDR3 totals 17 residues. For the CDR3, the DNA is TGTGCCTGGAAATTTCACAGCCCCAAAGTGACGAACACTGAAGCTTTCTTT. It codes for CAWKFHSPKVTNTEAFF.

The chain couples TRBV7-2 to TRBJ2-3, with D possibly matching TRBD2 (7 bases). Germline loops: CDR1 SGHTA, CDR2 FQGNSA. The V and J ends lost 3 bases and 2 bases respectively, with 15 bases between them. The CDR3 contains 16 residues. The CDR3, as DNA: TGTGCCAGCAGCTTTTTAGGGGGGGGCCTCACAGATACGCAGTATTTT. This gives the protein CASSFLGGGLTDTQYF.

The chain has TRBV15 and TRBJ2-1, with 11 bases lining up with TRBD2. This CDR3 has 15 residues. Germline CDR1 LNHNV, CDR2 YYDKDF (reference sequence). Trimming at V came to 3 bases and at J to 8 bases, leaving 6 bases not matched to a gene. CDR3 amino acids: CATSSLAGGLYEQFF. Here the CDR3 DNA reads TGTGCCACCAGCAGTTTAGCGGGGGGGCTTTATGAGCAGTTCTTC.

This clone was recorded once. V usage is TRBV28 and J usage is TRBJ2-1; 13 nucleotides agree with TRBD2. Germline values: CDR1 MDHEN, CDR2 SYDVKM. V trimming: 6 bases; J trimming: 8 bases; junction bases outside the gene matches: 10. This CDR3 has 16 amino acids. CDR3 DNA sequence: TGTGCCAGCAGCCATATGGGACTAGCGGGGATCGATGAGCAGTTCTTC. It yields the protein CASSHMGLAGIDEQFF. Supplemented by reference TRBV28 and TRBJ2-1, the full variable domain reads DVKVTQSSRYLVKRTGEKVFLECVQDMDHENMFWYRQDPGLGLRLIYFSYDVKMKEKGDIPEGYSVSREKKERFSLILESASTNQTSMYLCASSHMGLAGIDEQFFGPGTRLTVL.

The chain uses TRBV9 and TRBJ1-3; no clear D. The CDR3 has 15 residues. The germline V gene encodes CDR1 SGDLS and CDR2 YYNGEE. The V gene lost 0 bases and the J gene lost 1 base, with 8 bases spanning the gap. Written as DNA, the CDR3 is TGTGCCAGCAGCGTAGGCCCGGAGTCTGGAAACACCATATATTTT. Translating gives CASSVGPESGNTIYF.

This clone was seen only a few times. V is TRBV2 and J is TRBJ2-7; 8 bases align to TRBD2. The CDR3 runs 18 residues. Germline V CDR1 and CDR2: SNHLY, FYNNEI. V dropped 5 bases and J dropped 4; count of bases not matched to a gene: 19. CDR3 in amino acids: CASSSKFRGRGDPYEQYF. CDR3 nucleotides: TGTGCCAGCAGTTCGAAGTTTCGGGGGCGGGGGGACCCGTACGAGCAGTACTTC.

V and J are TRBV15 and TRBJ2-7, with D possibly TRBD2 on 5 matching bases. V was trimmed by 3 bases and J by 2 bases, leaving 14 bases between them. Germline CDR1 reads LNHNV; CDR2 reads YYDKDF (reference sequence). This CDR3 has 15 amino acids. CDR3 loop: CATSSPEGSPYEQYF. The CDR3 coding sequence is TGTGCCACCAGCAGCCCCGAGGGTTCCCCCTACGAGCAGTACTTC.

The V and J genes are TRBV29-1 and TRBJ1-2, with 10 bases aligning to TRBD1. CDR3 length: 17 residues. J was trimmed by 2 bases and V by 1 base; bases with no gene match: 10. The germline CDR1 and CDR2 sequences are SQVTM and ANQGSEA. CDR3 sequence reads: CSVEAWGGQGVNYGYTF. For the CDR3, the DNA is TGCAGCGTTGAAGCCTGGGGCGGACAGGGGGTCAACTATGGCTACACCTTC.

The chain couples TRBV2 to TRBJ1-3; no clear D gene. The V and J ends lost 8 bases and 3 bases respectively, with 14 bases between them. The CDR3 is made up of 14 amino acids. Per germline, CDR1 SNHLY and CDR2 FYNNEI. CDR3 DNA sequence: TGTGCCAGCGGGAGACATTCACTTGGAAACACCATATATTTT. Encoded protein: CASGRHSLGNTIYF.

V is TRBV6-5 and J is TRBJ1-3, with a tentative D call TRBD1 (5 bases). V gave up 2 bases and J gave up 4 bases, with 9 bases separating them. Germline CDR1 reads MNHEY; CDR2 reads SVGAGI. This CDR3 is built from 14 residues. CDR3 nucleotide sequence: TGTGCCAGCAGTTACACAAGACAGGGAAACACCATATATTTT. Translated: CASSYTRQGNTIYF.

This clone was seen more than once but under ten times. The chain employs TRBV7-7 and TRBJ2-1; D possibly corresponds to TRBD1 (5 bases). The CDR3 extends over 15 amino acids. Germline CDR1 is SSHAT and CDR2 is FNYEAQ (reference sequence). V gave up 0 bases and J gave up 2 bases, with 8 bases separating them. The CDR3 sequence: CASSLARQPYNEQFF. The CDR3 DNA reads TGTGCCAGCAGCTTAGCGAGACAGCCCTACAATGAGCAGTTCTTC. The complete variable domain, with remaining parts taken from reference TRBV7-7 and TRBJ2-1, reads GAGVSQSPRYKVTKRGQDVTLRCDPISSHATLYWYQQALGQGPEFLTYFNYEAQPDKSGLPSDRFSAERPEGSISTLTIQRTEQRDSAMYRCASSLARQPYNEQFFGPGTRLTVL.

Concerning this clone itself: One end of the junction is discordant with germline, which a read error may explain. J is TRBJ2-2 and V is TRBV6-1, with 13 bases aligning to TRBD2. The germline gives CDR1 MNHNS, CDR2 SASEGT. This CDR3 contains 15 residues. The CDR3 is CAGRTSGGSTGELFF. The CDR3 DNA follows: TGTGCCGGCAGGACTAGCGGGGGCTCCACCGGGGAGCTGTTTTTT.

The genes are TRBV7-8 and TRBJ1-2, with D perhaps matching TRBD1 (5 bases). The length of the CDR3 is 15 residues. Between the trimmed V and J ends, which lost 3 bases and 3 bases, there was a span of 14 bases. Germline V gives CDR1 SGHVS, CDR2 FQNEAQ. The CDR3 coding sequence is TGTGCCAGCAGCTTGGAAGCGGGGACGTACTATGGCTACACCTTC. Its translation is CASSLEAGTYYGYTF.

The chain combines TRBV6-5 with TRBJ1-1; the D is unclear. Germline CDR1 MNHEY, CDR2 SVGAGI. The V end lost 6 bases, the J end lost 6 bases, and 11 bases lay between the germline ends. There are 12 residues in the CDR3. This CDR3 reads CASSPSGAEAFF. The CDR3 DNA reads as TGTGCCAGCAGCCCTAGCGGGGCTGAAGCTTTCTTT.